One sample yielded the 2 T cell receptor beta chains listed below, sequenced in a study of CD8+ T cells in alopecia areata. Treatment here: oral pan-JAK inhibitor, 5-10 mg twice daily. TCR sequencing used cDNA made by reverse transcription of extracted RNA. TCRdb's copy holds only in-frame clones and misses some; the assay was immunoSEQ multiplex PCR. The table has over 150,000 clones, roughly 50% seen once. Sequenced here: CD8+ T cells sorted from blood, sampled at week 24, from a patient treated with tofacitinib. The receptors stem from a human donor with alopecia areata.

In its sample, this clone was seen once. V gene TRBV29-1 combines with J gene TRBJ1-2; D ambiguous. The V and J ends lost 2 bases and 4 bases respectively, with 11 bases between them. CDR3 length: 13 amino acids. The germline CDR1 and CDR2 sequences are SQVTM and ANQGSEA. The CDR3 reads CSVEKREGYGYTF. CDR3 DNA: TGCAGCGTTGAAAAGAGGGAGGGCTATGGCTACACCTTC.

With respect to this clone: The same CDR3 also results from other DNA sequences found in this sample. CDR3 DNA sequence: TGTGCCTGGTCGACAGGGTCCTACGAGCAGTACTTC. It yields the protein CAWSTGSYEQYF. The chain has TRBV30 and TRBJ2-7; 7 bases are shared with TRBD1. The junction had 2 bases not matched to a gene; V was cut back by 5 bases and J by 1 base. The CDR3 totals 12 residues. Germline V gene sequence: CDR1 GTSNPN, CDR2 SVGIG (reference sequence).